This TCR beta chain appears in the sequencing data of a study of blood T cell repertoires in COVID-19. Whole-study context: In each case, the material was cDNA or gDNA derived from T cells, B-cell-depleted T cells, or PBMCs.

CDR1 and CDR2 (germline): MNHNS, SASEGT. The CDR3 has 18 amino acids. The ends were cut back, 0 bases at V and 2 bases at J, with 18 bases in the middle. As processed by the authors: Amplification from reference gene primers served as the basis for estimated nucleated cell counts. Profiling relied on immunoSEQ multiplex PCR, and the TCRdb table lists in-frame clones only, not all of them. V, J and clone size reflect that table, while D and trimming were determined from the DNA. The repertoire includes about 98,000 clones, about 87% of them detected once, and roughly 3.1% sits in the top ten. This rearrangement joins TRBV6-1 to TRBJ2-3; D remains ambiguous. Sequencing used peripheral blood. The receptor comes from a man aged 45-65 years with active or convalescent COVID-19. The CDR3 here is CASSEARGGGGTTDTQYF. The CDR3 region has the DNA TGTGCCAGCAGTGAAGCTCGCGGTGGCGGCGGTACCACAGATACGCAGTATTTT.